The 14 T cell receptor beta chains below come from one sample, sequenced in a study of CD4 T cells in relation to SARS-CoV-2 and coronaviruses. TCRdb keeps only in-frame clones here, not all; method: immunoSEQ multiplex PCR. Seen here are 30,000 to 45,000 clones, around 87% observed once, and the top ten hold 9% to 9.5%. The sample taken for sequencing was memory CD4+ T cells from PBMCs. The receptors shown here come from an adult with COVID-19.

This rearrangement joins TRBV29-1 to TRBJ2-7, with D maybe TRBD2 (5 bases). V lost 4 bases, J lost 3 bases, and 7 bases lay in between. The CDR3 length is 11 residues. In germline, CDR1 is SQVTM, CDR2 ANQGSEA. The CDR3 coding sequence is TGCAGCGTTGCCCGGGGCTACGAGCAGTACTTC. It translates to CSVARGYEQYF.

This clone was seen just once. The CDR3 sequence: CASSLDPGRGASGELFF. Here the CDR3 DNA reads TGTGCCAGCAGCTTAGATCCTGGGCGGGGCGCCTCCGGGGAGCTGTTTTTT. The chain couples TRBV11-3 to TRBJ2-2; D may be TRBD2 (6 bases). V was cut by 0 bases and J by 6 bases, with 17 bases left in between. The CDR3 has 17 residues. CDR1 SGHNT and CDR2 YENEEA come from the germline V gene.

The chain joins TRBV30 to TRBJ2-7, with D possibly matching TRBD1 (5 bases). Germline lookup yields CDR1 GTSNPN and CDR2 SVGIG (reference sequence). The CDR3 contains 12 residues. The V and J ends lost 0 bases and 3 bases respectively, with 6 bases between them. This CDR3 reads CAWSVDSYEQYF. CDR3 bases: TGTGCCTGGAGTGTTGACAGCTACGAGCAGTACTTC.

The CDR3 sequence is CASSTGTQIYGYTF. In DNA form, the CDR3 reads TGTGCCAGTTCAACAGGGACCCAAATCTATGGCTACACCTTC. The chain carries TRBV19 and TRBJ1-2; D may be TRBD1 (6 bases). V was clipped by 8 bases and J by 4 bases, with 17 bases between them. In germline, CDR1 is LNHDA, CDR2 SQIVND (reference sequence). The CDR3 has 14 residues.

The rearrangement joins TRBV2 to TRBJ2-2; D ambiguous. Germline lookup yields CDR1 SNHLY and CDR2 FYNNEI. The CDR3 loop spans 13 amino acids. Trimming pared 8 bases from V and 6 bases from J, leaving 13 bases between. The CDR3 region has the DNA TGTGCCAGCTCCGTATTCGCTGCCGGGGAGCTGTTTTTT. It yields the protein CASSVFAAGELFF.

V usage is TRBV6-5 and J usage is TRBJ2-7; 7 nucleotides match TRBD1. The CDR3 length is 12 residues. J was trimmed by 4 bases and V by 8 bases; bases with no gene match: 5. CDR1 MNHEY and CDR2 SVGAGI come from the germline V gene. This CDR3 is CASRDSRYEQYF. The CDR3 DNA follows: TGTGCCAGCCGGGACAGCAGGTACGAGCAGTACTTC.

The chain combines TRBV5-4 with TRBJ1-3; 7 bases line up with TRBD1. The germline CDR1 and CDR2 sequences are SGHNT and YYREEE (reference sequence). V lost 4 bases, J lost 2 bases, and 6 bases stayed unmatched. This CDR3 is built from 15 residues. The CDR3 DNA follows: TGTGCCAGCAGCCCAGCCAGGGGGGCTGGAAACACCATATATTTT. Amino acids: CASSPARGAGNTIYF.

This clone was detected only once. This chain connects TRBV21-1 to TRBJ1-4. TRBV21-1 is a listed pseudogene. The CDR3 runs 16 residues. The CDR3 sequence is CASSFRRTVFNEKLFF. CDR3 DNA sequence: TGTGCCAGCAGCTTCCGACGGACGGTATTTAATGAAAAACTGTTTTTT.

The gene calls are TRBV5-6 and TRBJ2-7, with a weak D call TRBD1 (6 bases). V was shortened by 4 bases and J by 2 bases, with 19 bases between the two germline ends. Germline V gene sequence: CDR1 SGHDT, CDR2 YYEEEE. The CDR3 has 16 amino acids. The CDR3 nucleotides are TGTGCCAGCAGCACCCAAGACAGGCTTGGGACCTACGAGCAGTACTTC. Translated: CASSTQDRLGTYEQYF.

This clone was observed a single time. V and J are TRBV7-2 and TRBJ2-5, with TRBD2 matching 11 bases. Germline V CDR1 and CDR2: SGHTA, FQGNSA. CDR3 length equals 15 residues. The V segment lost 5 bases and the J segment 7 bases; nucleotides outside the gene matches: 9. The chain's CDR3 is CASSPLAGAGGTQYF. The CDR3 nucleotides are TGTGCCAGCAGCCCACTAGCGGGGGCCGGAGGGACCCAGTACTTC.

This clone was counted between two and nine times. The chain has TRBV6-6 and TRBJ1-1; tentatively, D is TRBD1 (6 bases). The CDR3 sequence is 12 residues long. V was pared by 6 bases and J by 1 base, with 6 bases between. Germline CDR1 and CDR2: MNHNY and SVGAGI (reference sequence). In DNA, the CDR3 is TGTGCCAGCAGGGGACAGAACACTGAAGCTTTCTTT. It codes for CASRGQNTEAFF.

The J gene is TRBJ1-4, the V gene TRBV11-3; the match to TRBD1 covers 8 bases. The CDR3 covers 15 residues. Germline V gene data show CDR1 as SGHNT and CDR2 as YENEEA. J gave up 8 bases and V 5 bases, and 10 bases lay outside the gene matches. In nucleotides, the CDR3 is TGTGCCAGCAGCGCTCGACAGGGGAGTTTGGAAAAACTGTTTTTT. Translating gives CASSARQGSLEKLFF.

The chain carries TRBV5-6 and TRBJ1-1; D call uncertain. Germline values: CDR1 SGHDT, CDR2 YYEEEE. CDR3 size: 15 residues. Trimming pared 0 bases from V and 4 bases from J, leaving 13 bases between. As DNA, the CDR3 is TGTGCCAGCAGCTTGGGGCCCCCTACTTCCACTGAAGCTTTCTTT. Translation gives CASSLGPPTSTEAFF.

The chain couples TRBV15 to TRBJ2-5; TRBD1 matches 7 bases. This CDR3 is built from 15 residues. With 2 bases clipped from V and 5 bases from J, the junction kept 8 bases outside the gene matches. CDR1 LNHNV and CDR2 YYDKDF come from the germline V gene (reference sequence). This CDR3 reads CATSRPPGQWETQYF. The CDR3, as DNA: TGTGCCACCAGCAGACCTCCGGGACAGTGGGAGACCCAGTACTTC. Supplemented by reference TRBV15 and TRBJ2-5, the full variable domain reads DAMVIQNPRYQVTQFGKPVTLSCSQTLNHNVMYWYQQKSSQAPKLLFHYYDKDFNNEADTPDNFQSRRPNTSFCFLDIRSPGLGDTAMYLCATSRPPGQWETQYFGPGTRLLVL.